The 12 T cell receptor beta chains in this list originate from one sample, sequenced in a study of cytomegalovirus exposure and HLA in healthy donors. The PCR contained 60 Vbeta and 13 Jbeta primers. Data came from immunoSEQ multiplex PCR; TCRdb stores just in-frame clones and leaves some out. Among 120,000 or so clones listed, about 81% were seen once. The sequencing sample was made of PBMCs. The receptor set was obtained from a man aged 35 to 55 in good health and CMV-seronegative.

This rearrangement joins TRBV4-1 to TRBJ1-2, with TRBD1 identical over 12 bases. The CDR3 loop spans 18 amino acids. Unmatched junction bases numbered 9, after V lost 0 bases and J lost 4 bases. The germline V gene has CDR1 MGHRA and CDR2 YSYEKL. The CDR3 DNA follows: TGCGCCAGCAGCCAAGATCCGGGACAGGGGGCTTCGAGCTATGGCTACACCTTC. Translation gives CASSQDPGQGASSYGYTF.

The DNA for the CDR3 is TGCGCCAGCAGCTTGGTAGGCGACAGGTCTTTCAATGAGCAGTTCTTC. Amino acids: CASSLVGDRSFNEQFF. The chain employs TRBV5-1 and TRBJ2-1; weak D call: TRBD1 (6 bases). V lost 0 bases and J lost 6, with 16 bases in between. Germline-derived CDR1 and CDR2 are SGHRS and YFSETQ. The CDR3 is 16 residues long.

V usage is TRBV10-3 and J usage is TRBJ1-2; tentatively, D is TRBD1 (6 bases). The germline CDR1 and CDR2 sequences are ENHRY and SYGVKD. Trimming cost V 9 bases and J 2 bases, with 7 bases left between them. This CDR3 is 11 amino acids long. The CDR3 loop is CAIGQNYGYTF. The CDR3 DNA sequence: TGTGCCATTGGACAGAACTATGGCTACACCTTC.

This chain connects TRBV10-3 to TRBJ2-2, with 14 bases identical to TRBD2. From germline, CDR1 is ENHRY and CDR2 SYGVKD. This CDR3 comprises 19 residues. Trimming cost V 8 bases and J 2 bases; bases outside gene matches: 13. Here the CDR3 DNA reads TGTGCCATCGGACGGACTAGCGGGAGGATAGCCCCAAACACCGGGGAGCTGTTTTTT. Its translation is CAIGRTSGRIAPNTGELFF.

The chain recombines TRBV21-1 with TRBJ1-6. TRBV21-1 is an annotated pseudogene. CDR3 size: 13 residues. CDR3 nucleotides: TGTGCCAGGGGGGGATCGGTGGATTCACCCCTCCACTTT. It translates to CARGGSVDSPLHF.

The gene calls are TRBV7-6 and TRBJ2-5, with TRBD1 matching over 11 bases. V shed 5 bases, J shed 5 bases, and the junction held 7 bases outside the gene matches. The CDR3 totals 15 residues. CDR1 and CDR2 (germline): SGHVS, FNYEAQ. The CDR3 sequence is CASSLGTGGVETQYF. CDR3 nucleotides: TGTGCCAGCAGCCTAGGGACAGGGGGGGTGGAGACCCAGTACTTC.

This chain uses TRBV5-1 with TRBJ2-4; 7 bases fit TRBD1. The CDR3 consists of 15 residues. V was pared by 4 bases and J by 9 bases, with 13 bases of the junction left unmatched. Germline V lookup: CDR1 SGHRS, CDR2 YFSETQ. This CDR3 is CASSTDPGQASIQYF. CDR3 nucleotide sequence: TGCGCCAGCAGCACCGATCCCGGACAGGCCAGCATTCAGTACTTC. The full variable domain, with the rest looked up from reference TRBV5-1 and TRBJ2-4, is KAGVTQTPRYLIKTRGQQVTLSCSPISGHRSVSWYQQTPGQGLQFLFEYFSETQRNKGNFPGRFSGRQFSNSRSEMNVSTLELGDSALYLCASSTDPGQASIQYFGAGTRLSVL.

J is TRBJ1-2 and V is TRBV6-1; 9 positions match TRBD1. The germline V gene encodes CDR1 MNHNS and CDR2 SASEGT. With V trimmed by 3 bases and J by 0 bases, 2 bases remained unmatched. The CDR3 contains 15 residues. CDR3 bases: TGTGCCAGCAGTGAGGGGACAGGGACTAACTATGGCTACACCTTC. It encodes CASSEGTGTNYGYTF.

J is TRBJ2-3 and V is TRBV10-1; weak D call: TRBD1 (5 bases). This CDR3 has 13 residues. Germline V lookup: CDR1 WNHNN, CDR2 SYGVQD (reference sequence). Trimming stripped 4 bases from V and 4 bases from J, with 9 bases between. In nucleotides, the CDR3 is TGCGCCAGCAGTGCAGGGTATTCAGATACGCAGTATTTT. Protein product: CASSAGYSDTQYF.

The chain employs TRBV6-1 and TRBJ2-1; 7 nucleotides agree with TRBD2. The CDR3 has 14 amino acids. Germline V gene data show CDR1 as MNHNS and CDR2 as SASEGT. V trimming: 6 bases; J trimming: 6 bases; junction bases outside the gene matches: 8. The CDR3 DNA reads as TGTGCCAGCAGCCCTAGTCCGGGGGGCAATGAGCAGTTCTTC. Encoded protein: CASSPSPGGNEQFF.

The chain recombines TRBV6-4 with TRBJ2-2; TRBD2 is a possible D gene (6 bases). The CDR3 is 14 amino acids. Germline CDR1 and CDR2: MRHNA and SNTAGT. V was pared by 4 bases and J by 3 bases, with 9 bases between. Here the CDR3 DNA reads TGTGCCAGCAGTGTGGAGGGTTACACCGGGGAGCTGTTTTTT. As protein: CASSVEGYTGELFF.

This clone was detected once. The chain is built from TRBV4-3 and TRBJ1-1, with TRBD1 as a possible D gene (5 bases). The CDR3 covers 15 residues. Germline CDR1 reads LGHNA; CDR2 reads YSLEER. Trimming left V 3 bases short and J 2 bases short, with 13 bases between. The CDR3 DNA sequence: TGCGCCAGCAGCCAGGAACCAGGGTATAACACTGAAGCTTTCTTT. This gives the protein CASSQEPGYNTEAFF.